The subject of this entry is one T cell receptor beta chain. These data belong to a study of cytomegalovirus exposure and HLA in healthy donors. Overall study: There were approximately 85 million unique TCRs (from HLA-typed donors) in an early data release.

This CDR3 region has 17 residues. The PCR was carried out with 60 Vbeta primers and 13 Jbeta primers. The protocol was immunoSEQ multiplex PCR, while the TCRdb copy is restricted to in-frame clones and leaves out a portion. The sample holds some 100,000 clones, 76% seen once. This TCR came from a woman aged 50 to 65 in good health and CMV-seropositive. Material for sequencing was PBMCs. The rearrangement joins TRBV21-1 to TRBJ2-5; the D call TRBD1 from the table was never checked on the DNA. TRBV21-1 is given as a pseudogene. CDR3 amino acids: CASSKGVGTGERETQYF. The CDR3 DNA reads as TGTGCCAGCAGCAAAGGGGTAGGGACAGGGGAACGAGAGACCCAGTACTTC.